This record looks at one T cell receptor (beta chain) sequence and its context. This same CDR3 is encoded by further DNA sequences in the sample. Participants had their cohort set by participant-reported clinical history. The data originate from a study of blood T cell repertoires in COVID-19. Germline V gene data show CDR1 as KGHSH and CDR2 as LQKENI. V was clipped by 2 bases and J by 6 bases, with 11 bases between them. CDR3 length: 14 residues. Using immunoSEQ multiplex PCR, the repertoire was profiled, and TCRdb retains in-frame clones only, with some absent. The data hold 300,000 to 400,000 clones, with 85% to 90% observed a single time.

The TCR was taken from a man between 18 and 29 years old who had recovered from COVID-19. The chain combines TRBV18 with TRBJ1-5, with D maybe TRBD1 (5 bases). The sample consisted of PBMCs or T cells enriched from blood (not recorded which). CDR3 region: CASSPGQGGQPQHF. The CDR3 nucleotides read TGTGCCAGCTCACCAGGGCAGGGAGGTCAGCCCCAGCATTTT.